The rows below give T cell receptor beta chains drawn from one sample of a study of lymphopenia after photon versus proton radiotherapy. Assay: immunoSEQ multiplex PCR; the TCRdb copy retains only in-frame clones and omits some. The sample comprises tens of thousands of clones, approximately 84% of which are singletons, and around 2% rests with the top ten. The source was peripheral blood, collected from a patient treated with proton-based radiotherapy. The receptors originated from a man in his 60s with pancreatic cancer. The CDR3 runs from the conserved cysteine through the conserved F or W. The D gene is left open where the match is weak. Clone size appears in some rows only: once, few, many, or a class for an expanded clone.

CDR3 protein: CASRVGRYNGELFF
CDR3 DNA: TGTGCCAGCAGAGTTGGGAGGTACAACGGGGAGCTGTTTTTT
D gene: -
J gene: TRBJ2-2
V gene: TRBV28
clone size: -

CDR3 protein: CASSLRSGRIDGTQYF
CDR3 DNA: TGTGCCAGCAGCTTGCGTAGCGGGAGGATTGATGGTACGCAGTATTTT
D gene: TRBD2
J gene: TRBJ2-3
V gene: TRBV5-4
clone size: -

CDR3 protein: CASGVRQGATYEQYF
CDR3 DNA: TGTGCCAGCGGCGTTCGGCAGGGGGCGACCTACGAGCAGTACTTC
D gene: TRBD1
J gene: TRBJ2-7
V gene: TRBV6-1
clone size: few

CDR3 protein: CASSPGLVSTDTQYF
CDR3 DNA: TGTGCCAGCAGCCCTGGACTAGTGAGCACAGATACGCAGTATTTT
D gene: TRBD2
J gene: TRBJ2-3
V gene: TRBV5-8
clone size: -

CDR3 protein: CASSGPDASGTSGSPYEQYF
CDR3 DNA: TGTGCCAGCAGTGGACCGGACGCCTCTGGGACTAGCGGGAGCCCCTACGAGCAGTACTTC
D gene: TRBD2
J gene: TRBJ2-7
V gene: TRBV6-1
clone size: -

CDR3 protein: CASSKGRGIFNQPQHF
CDR3 DNA: TGTGCCAGCAGCAAAGGTAGAGGGATTTTTAATCAGCCCCAGCATTTT
D gene: -
J gene: TRBJ1-5
V gene: TRBV21-1
clone size: -

CDR3 protein: CASSLVDSRGETQYF
CDR3 DNA: TGTGCCAGCAGCTTAGTAGATTCCAGGGGAGAGACCCAGTACTTC
D gene: -
J gene: TRBJ2-5
V gene: TRBV7-2
clone size: -

CDR3 protein: CASSEGAGWQYF
CDR3 DNA: TGTGCCAGCAGTGAGGGTGCGGGTTGGCAGTACTTC
D gene: -
J gene: TRBJ2-7
V gene: TRBV6-1
clone size: -

CDR3 protein: CASSLGTGLNTGELFF
CDR3 DNA: TGTGCCAGCAGCTTAGGTACAGGGCTTAACACCGGGGAGCTGTTTTTT
D gene: -
J gene: TRBJ2-2
V gene: TRBV5-4
clone size: -

CDR3 protein: CATGTSRTGELFF
CDR3 DNA: TGTGCCACCGGGACTAGCAGGACCGGGGAGCTGTTTTTT
D gene: TRBD2
J gene: TRBJ2-2
V gene: TRBV11-3
clone size: -

CDR3 protein: CASRHTGGSEAFF
CDR3 DNA: TGTGCCAGCAGACACACAGGGGGCTCTGAAGCTTTCTTT
D gene: TRBD1
J gene: TRBJ1-1
V gene: TRBV7-9
clone size: -

CDR3 protein: CASSASLAASYNEQFF
CDR3 DNA: TGTGCCAGCAGCGCCTCACTAGCGGCCTCCTACAATGAGCAGTTCTTC
D gene: TRBD2
J gene: TRBJ2-1
V gene: TRBV5-4
clone size: -

CDR3 protein: CASSLVPNTEAFF
CDR3 DNA: TGCGCCAGCAGCTTGGTTCCGAACACTGAAGCTTTCTTT
D gene: -
J gene: TRBJ1-1
V gene: TRBV5-1
clone size: -

CDR3 protein: CASSSRLAVNNEQFF
CDR3 DNA: TGCGCCAGCAGCTCCCGACTAGCGGTTAACAATGAGCAGTTCTTC
D gene: TRBD2
J gene: TRBJ2-1
V gene: TRBV5-1
clone size: -

CDR3 protein: CASSQSGNTIYF
CDR3 DNA: TGTGCCAGCAGCCAATCGGGAAACACCATATATTTT
D gene: -
J gene: TRBJ1-3
V gene: TRBV4-2
clone size: -

CDR3 protein: CASSIQGGTYEKLFF
CDR3 DNA: TGTGCCAGCAGCATACAGGGGGGCACCTATGAAAAACTGTTTTTT
D gene: TRBD1
J gene: TRBJ1-4
V gene: TRBV6-5
clone size: -

CDR3 protein: CASSLTKTYTGELFF
CDR3 DNA: TGTGCCAGCAGTCTTACTAAAACGTACACCGGGGAGCTGTTTTTT
D gene: -
J gene: TRBJ2-2
V gene: TRBV28
clone size: -

CDR3 protein: CASSVVGPTATSGANVLTF
CDR3 DNA: TGTGCCAGCAGTGTTGTGGGACCTACAGCAACCTCTGGGGCCAACGTCCTGACTTTC
D gene: -
J gene: TRBJ2-6
V gene: TRBV28
clone size: -

CDR3 protein: CASSQDWPINTGELFF
CDR3 DNA: TGTGCCAGCAGCCAAGATTGGCCGATCAACACCGGGGAGCTGTTTTTT
D gene: -
J gene: TRBJ2-2
V gene: TRBV4-2
clone size: -

CDR3 protein: CSVEDRGVVYGYTF
CDR3 DNA: TGCAGCGTTGAAGATCGGGGGGTAGTCTATGGCTACACCTTC
D gene: -
J gene: TRBJ1-2
V gene: TRBV29-1
clone size: few

CDR3 protein: CASSSTDTQYF
CDR3 DNA: TGTGCCAGCAGCTCAACAGATACGCAGTATTTT
D gene: -
J gene: TRBJ2-3
V gene: TRBV7-2
clone size: -

CDR3 protein: CASSLVFAGGAYGYTF
CDR3 DNA: TGTGCCAGCAGCTTAGTTTTTGCGGGGGGGGCCTATGGCTACACCTTC
D gene: -
J gene: TRBJ1-2
V gene: TRBV11-2
clone size: -

CDR3 protein: CASSLAGPDTGELFF
CDR3 DNA: TGTGCCAGCAGCTTAGCGGGGCCGGACACCGGGGAGCTGTTTTTT
D gene: -
J gene: TRBJ2-2
V gene: TRBV7-9
clone size: few

CDR3 protein: CASSQPPGDSLGDNEQFF
CDR3 DNA: TGTGCCAGCAGCCAACCGCCAGGAGACAGTCTTGGTGACAATGAGCAGTTCTTC
D gene: -
J gene: TRBJ2-1
V gene: TRBV4-2
clone size: -

CDR3 protein: CASSFGQWSGRLGQPQHF
CDR3 DNA: TGTGCCAGCAGCTTCGGTCAGTGGTCAGGAAGGCTTGGTCAGCCCCAGCATTTT
D gene: -
J gene: TRBJ1-5
V gene: TRBV7-8
clone size: -

CDR3 protein: CASSVDPGQSSGNTIYF
CDR3 DNA: TGTGCCAGCAGCGTAGATCCCGGACAGAGCTCTGGAAACACCATATATTTT
D gene: -
J gene: TRBJ1-3
V gene: TRBV9
clone size: -

CDR3 protein: CASTHRQGRNTGELFF
CDR3 DNA: TGTGCCAGTACCCATAGACAGGGGCGCAACACCGGGGAGCTGTTTTTT
D gene: TRBD1
J gene: TRBJ2-2
V gene: TRBV19
clone size: -

CDR3 protein: CASRNPLAESTDTQYF
CDR3 DNA: TGTGCCAGCAGGAACCCCCTAGCGGAAAGCACAGATACGCAGTATTTT
D gene: TRBD2
J gene: TRBJ2-3
V gene: TRBV7-9
clone size: -

CDR3 protein: CASSLGGRLARDTGELFF
CDR3 DNA: TGTGCCAGCAGCTTAGGTGGTCGGCTAGCCCGGGACACCGGGGAGCTGTTTTTT
D gene: -
J gene: TRBJ2-2
V gene: TRBV11-3
clone size: few

CDR3 protein: CASSVGAHAYEQYF
CDR3 DNA: TGTGCCAGCAGCGTAGGTGCTCATGCCTACGAGCAGTACTTC
D gene: -
J gene: TRBJ2-7
V gene: TRBV9
clone size: -

CDR3 protein: CSVWTDYSGNTIYF
CDR3 DNA: TGCAGCGTATGGACCGACTACTCTGGAAACACCATATATTTT
D gene: -
J gene: TRBJ1-3
V gene: TRBV29-1
clone size: -

CDR3 protein: CASRESSGPGTQYF
CDR3 DNA: TGTGCCAGCAGGGAATCTAGCGGCCCGGGGACCCAGTACTTC
D gene: TRBD2
J gene: TRBJ2-5
V gene: TRBV7-2
clone size: -

CDR3 protein: CASSAISDANEQFF
CDR3 DNA: TGTGCCAGCAGCGCTATCTCGGACGCGAATGAGCAGTTCTTC
D gene: -
J gene: TRBJ2-1
V gene: TRBV7-2
clone size: -

CDR3 protein: CASSPQRGENTEAFF
CDR3 DNA: TGTGCCAGCAGCCCGCAGAGAGGGGAGAACACTGAAGCTTTCTTT
D gene: -
J gene: TRBJ1-1
V gene: TRBV4-2
clone size: -

CDR3 protein: CASSPGRGYRYNEQFF
CDR3 DNA: TGTGCCAGCAGTCCTGGGAGGGGCTATCGTTACAATGAGCAGTTCTTC
D gene: TRBD2
J gene: TRBJ2-1
V gene: TRBV28
clone size: few

CDR3 protein: CASSSFGLSSYEQYF
CDR3 DNA: TGTGCCAGCAGTTCCTTCGGGCTGAGCTCCTACGAGCAGTACTTC
D gene: -
J gene: TRBJ2-7
V gene: TRBV27
clone size: once

CDR3 protein: CASRETGNSNQPQHF
CDR3 DNA: TGCGCCAGCAGGGAAACAGGTAATAGCAATCAGCCCCAGCATTTT
D gene: -
J gene: TRBJ1-5
V gene: TRBV5-1
clone size: -

CDR3 protein: CASSAPQGTNYGYTF
CDR3 DNA: TGTGCCAGCAGTGCCCCACAGGGAACTAACTATGGCTACACCTTC
D gene: -
J gene: TRBJ1-2
V gene: TRBV28
clone size: -

CDR3 protein: CASRRGGAGGTYEQYF
CDR3 DNA: TGTGCCAGCAGACGGGGAGGAGCGGGAGGAACCTACGAGCAGTACTTC
D gene: TRBD2
J gene: TRBJ2-7
V gene: TRBV27
clone size: few

CDR3 protein: CASSLGTGGGTDTQYF
CDR3 DNA: TGTGCCAGCAGCTTGGGGACAGGGGGCGGCACAGATACGCAGTATTTT
D gene: TRBD1
J gene: TRBJ2-3
V gene: TRBV5-5
clone size: -

CDR3 protein: CASSQVRDEQFF
CDR3 DNA: TGTGCCAGCAGCCAAGTTAGAGATGAGCAGTTCTTC
D gene: -
J gene: TRBJ2-1
V gene: TRBV4-2
clone size: -

CDR3 protein: CASSVVTENTEAFF
CDR3 DNA: TGTGCCAGCAGCGTAGTAACGGAGAACACTGAAGCTTTCTTT
D gene: -
J gene: TRBJ1-1
V gene: TRBV9
clone size: -

CDR3 protein: CASSVEGDTQYF
CDR3 DNA: TGTGCCAGCAGCGTAGAGGGGGATACGCAGTATTTT
D gene: -
J gene: TRBJ2-3
V gene: TRBV9
clone size: -

CDR3 protein: CASSELGRSSEQYF
CDR3 DNA: TGTGCCAGCAGTGAGTTAGGACGGAGTTCCGAGCAGTACTTC
D gene: -
J gene: TRBJ2-7
V gene: TRBV6-1
clone size: few

CDR3 protein: CASSSPAGNQPQHF
CDR3 DNA: TGTGCCAGCAGTTCCCCCGCGGGCAATCAGCCCCAGCATTTT
D gene: -
J gene: TRBJ1-5
V gene: TRBV28
clone size: -

CDR3 protein: CASHTSGGYNEQFF
CDR3 DNA: TGCGCCAGCCATACTAGCGGGGGTTACAATGAGCAGTTCTTC
D gene: TRBD2
J gene: TRBJ2-1
V gene: TRBV5-1
clone size: -

CDR3 protein: CASSSNLGDTQYF
CDR3 DNA: TGTGCCAGCAGCTCAAACCTGGGAGATACGCAGTATTTT
D gene: -
J gene: TRBJ2-3
V gene: TRBV7-2
clone size: once

CDR3 protein: CASSGITDYGYTF
CDR3 DNA: TGTGCCAGCAGTGGGATAACGGACTATGGCTACACCTTC
D gene: -
J gene: TRBJ1-2
V gene: TRBV2
clone size: -

CDR3 protein: CASSIGGTSYNEQFF
CDR3 DNA: TGTGCCAGTAGTATCGGGGGCACGTCCTACAATGAGCAGTTCTTC
D gene: -
J gene: TRBJ2-1
V gene: TRBV19
clone size: -

CDR3 protein: CASSVLGPSSYEQYF
CDR3 DNA: TGTGCCAGCAGTGTACTAGGTCCGAGCTCCTACGAGCAGTACTTC
D gene: -
J gene: TRBJ2-7
V gene: TRBV28
clone size: -